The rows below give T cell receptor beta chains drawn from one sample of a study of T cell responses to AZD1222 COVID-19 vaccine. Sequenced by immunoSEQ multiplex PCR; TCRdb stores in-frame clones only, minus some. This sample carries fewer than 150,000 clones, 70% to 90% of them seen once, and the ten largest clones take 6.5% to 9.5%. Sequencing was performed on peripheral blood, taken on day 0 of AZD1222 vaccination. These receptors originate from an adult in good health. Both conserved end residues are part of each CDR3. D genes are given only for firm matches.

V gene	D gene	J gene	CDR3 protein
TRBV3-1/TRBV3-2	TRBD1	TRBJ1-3	CASSGDRAGNTIYF
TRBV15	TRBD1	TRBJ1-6	CATSRDRTGGSPLHF
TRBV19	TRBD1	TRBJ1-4	CASSLTGNEKLFF
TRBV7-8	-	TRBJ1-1	CASSRDRNTEAFF
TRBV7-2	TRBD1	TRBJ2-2	CASSSGVGQGAGELFF
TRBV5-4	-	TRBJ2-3	CASSLIGDGNTDTQYF
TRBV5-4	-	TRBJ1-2	CASSSGVASSNYGYTF
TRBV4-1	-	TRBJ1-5	CASSQTDLIFQPQHF
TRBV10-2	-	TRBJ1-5	CASSDGSHQPQHF
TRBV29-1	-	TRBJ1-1	CSVETTGRLNTEAFF
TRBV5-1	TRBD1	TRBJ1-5	CASSQGTGSNQPQHF
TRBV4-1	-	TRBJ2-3	CASSQGEYTQYF
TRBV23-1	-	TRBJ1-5	CASSPRATRQYSNQPQHF
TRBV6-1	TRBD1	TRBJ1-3	CASSEARWQGDSGNTIYF
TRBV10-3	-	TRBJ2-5	CAISASPRGASGETQYF
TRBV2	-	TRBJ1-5	CASQFDGGEIQPQHF
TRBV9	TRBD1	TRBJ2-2	CASSPQGANTGELFF
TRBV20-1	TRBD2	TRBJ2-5	CSASILAGLETQYF
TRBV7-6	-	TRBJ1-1	CASSLSTANTEAFF
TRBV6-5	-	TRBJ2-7	CASSYSDSSSYEQYF
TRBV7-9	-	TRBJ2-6	CASSRLTGLPSGANVLTF
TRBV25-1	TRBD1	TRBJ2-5	CASSVRRTTGEETQYF
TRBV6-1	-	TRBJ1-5	CASSEPGLNQPQHF
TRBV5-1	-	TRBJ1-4	CASSLGAGNEKLFF
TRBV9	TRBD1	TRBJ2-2	CASSRDRGYQELFF
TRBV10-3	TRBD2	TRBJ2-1	CAISGREGNEQFF
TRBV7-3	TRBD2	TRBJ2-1	CASSFGPSGNEQFF
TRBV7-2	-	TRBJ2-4	CASSLPSISQNIQYF
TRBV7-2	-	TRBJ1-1	CASSLRQNTEAFF
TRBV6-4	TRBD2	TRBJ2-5	CASSDTAGGQETQYF
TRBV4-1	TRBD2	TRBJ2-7	CASSQEVAGAREQYF
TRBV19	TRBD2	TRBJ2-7	CASSMRLAPYEQYF
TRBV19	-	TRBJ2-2	CASSPRANTGELFF
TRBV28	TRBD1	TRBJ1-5	CASIRGTGPQPQHF
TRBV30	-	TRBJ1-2	CAWSGWDGSGGYTF
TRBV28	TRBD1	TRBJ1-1	CASSQQGGHTEAFF
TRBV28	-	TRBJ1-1	CASSLFPGAGEAFF
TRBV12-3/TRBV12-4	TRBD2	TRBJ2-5	CASTAGVGETQYF
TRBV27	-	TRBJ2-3	CASSLKGGTDTQYF
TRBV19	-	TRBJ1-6	CASSTRNSPLHF
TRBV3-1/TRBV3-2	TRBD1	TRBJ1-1	CASSQYRGSTEAFF
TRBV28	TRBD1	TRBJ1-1	CASSSPGGFGNTEAFF
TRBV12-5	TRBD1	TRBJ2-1	CASAPGTGDLFDQFF
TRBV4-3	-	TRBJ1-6	CASSREGQNSPLHF
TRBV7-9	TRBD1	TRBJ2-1	CASSPPGQGAYNEQFF
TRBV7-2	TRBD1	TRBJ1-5	CASSLDRTGGKPQHF
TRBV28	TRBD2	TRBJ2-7	CASSTPSGRATYEQYF
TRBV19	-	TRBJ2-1	CASSIRGGAFDEQFF
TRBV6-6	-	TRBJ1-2	CASSYSGAVGGYTF
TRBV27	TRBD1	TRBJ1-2	CASSPRDRPGYGYTF
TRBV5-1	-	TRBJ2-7	CASSLSNPGRPYEQYF
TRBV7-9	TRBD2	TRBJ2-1	CASSSREGNNEQFF